Here is one TCR beta chain with its context. This sample was included in a study of CD8 T cells in Susac syndrome. TCR beta from blood CD8+ and CD4+ T cells was sequenced. The CDR3 is 16 amino acids. The V segment lost 4 bases and the J segment 6 bases; nucleotides outside the gene matches: 15. CDR1 DFQATT and CDR2 SNEGSKA come from the germline V gene (reference sequence). Random hexamers primed reverse transcription of about 0.45 to 1 ug RNA. TCRdb recomputed calls from the immunoSEQ multiplex PCR reads with MiXCR, one row per CDR3 protein. This table has 200,000 or so distinct CDR3 sequences, roughly 96% appearing once.

The specimen was CD4+ T cells from PBMCs. The chain carries TRBV20-1 and TRBJ2-1; 7 positions match TRBD1. The receptor comes from a human donor with multiple sclerosis. The CDR3 sequence: CSANEPDRVGTNEQFF. CDR3 DNA: TGCAGTGCTAACGAACCTGACAGGGTTGGGACCAATGAGCAGTTCTTC.